This T cell receptor beta chain was sequenced for a study of blood T cell repertoires in COVID-19. Trimming removed 3 bases from V and 0 bases from J, with 10 bases in between. Germline values: CDR1 SGDLS, CDR2 YYNGEE. This CDR3 has 15 residues. The authors' processing: Estimated nucleated cell counts came from reference gene primer amplification. The repertoire was sequenced with immunoSEQ multiplex PCR; TCRdb's copy has only in-frame clones and lacks some. V, J and clone size are taken as reported in that table, and D and trimming were inferred from the DNA itself. The repertoire holds under 200,000 clones, with 80% as singletons. This clone was observed a few times.

The receptor's source is a man aged 55 to 69 with acute or convalescent COVID-19. What was sequenced was peripheral blood. The genes are TRBV9 and TRBJ2-1; D ambiguous. The CDR3 DNA sequence: TGTGCCAGCAGCGACCTTGGCAGCTCCTACAATGAGCAGTTCTTC. Translation: CASSDLGSSYNEQFF.